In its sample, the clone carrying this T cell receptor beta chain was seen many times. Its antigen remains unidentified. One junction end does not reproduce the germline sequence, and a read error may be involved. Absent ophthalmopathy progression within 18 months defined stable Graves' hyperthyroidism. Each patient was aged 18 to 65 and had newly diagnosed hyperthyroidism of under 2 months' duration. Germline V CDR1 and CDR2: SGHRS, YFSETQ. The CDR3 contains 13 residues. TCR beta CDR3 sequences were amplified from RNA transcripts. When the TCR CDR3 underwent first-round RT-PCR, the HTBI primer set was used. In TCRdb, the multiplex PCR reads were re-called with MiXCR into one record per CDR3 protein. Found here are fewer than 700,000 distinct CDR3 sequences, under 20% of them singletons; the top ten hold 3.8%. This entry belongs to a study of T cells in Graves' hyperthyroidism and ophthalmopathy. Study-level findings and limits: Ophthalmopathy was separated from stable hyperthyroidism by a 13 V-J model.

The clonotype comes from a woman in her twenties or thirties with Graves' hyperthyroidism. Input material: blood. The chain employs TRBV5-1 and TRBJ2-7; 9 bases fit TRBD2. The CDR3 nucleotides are TGTGCCAGCAGATATAGCGGGAGTTATGAGCAGTACTTC. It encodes CASRYSGSYEQYF. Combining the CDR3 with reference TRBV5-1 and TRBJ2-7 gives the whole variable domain KAGVTQTPRYLIKTRGQQVTLSCSPISGHRSVSWYQQTPGQGLQFLFEYFSETQRNKGNFPGRFSGRQFSNSRSEMNVSTLELGDSALYLCASRYSGSYEQYFGPGTRLTVT.